The 8 T cell receptor beta chains below come from one sample, sequenced in a study of blood T cell repertoires in COVID-19. Assay: immunoSEQ multiplex PCR; the TCRdb copy retains only in-frame clones and omits some. The data contain about 140,000 clones, around 89% of them singletons. The source material was peripheral blood. Receptors were obtained from a woman of 80 years or more with acute or convalescent COVID-19.

This clone was seen just once. The CDR3 DNA follows: TGTGCCAGCAGCTCCCCACGGGGGACAGGGGATCAGCCCCAGCATTTT. Protein: CASSSPRGTGDQPQHF. The chain joins TRBV7-9 to TRBJ1-5; 10 nucleotides align to TRBD1. Germline-derived CDR1 and CDR2 are SEHNR and FQNEAQ (reference sequence). This CDR3 has 16 residues. Unmatched junction bases numbered 8, after V lost 4 bases and J lost 5 bases.

V usage is TRBV30 and J usage is TRBJ1-5; D not resolved. CDR1 and CDR2 from the germline V gene are GTSNPN and SVGIG (reference sequence). V gave up 1 base and J gave up 4 bases, with 8 bases separating them. This CDR3 is 13 amino acids long. The CDR3 spells CAWSGGPNQPQHF. As DNA, the CDR3 is TGTGCCTGGAGTGGAGGGCCTAATCAGCCCCAGCATTTT.

This clone was counted between two and nine times. V usage is TRBV18 and J usage is TRBJ2-7, with 8 bases lining up with TRBD2. The CDR3 is made up of 14 amino acids. V trimming: 3 bases; J trimming: 7 bases; junction bases outside the gene matches: 8. Germline V lookup: CDR1 KGHSH, CDR2 LQKENI. This CDR3 reads CASSPSGGPREQYF. Here the CDR3 DNA reads TGTGCCAGCTCACCCTCGGGAGGGCCAAGAGAGCAGTACTTC.

The gene calls are TRBV6-5 and TRBJ1-1, with a possible D match to TRBD1 (6 bases). V shed 5 bases and J shed 3 bases, with 13 bases lying between them. CDR1 and CDR2 (germline): MNHEY, SVGAGI. The CDR3 length is 14 residues. DNA of the CDR3: TGTGCCAGCAGTATGCGGGGGCTGTACACTGAAGCTTTCTTT. Translating gives CASSMRGLYTEAFF.

This clone turned up a few times. The genes are TRBV5-8 and TRBJ1-5; D remains unclear. The CDR3 is made up of 16 amino acids. Germline CDR1 and CDR2: SGHTS and YDEGEE. Trimming removed 4 bases at V and 0 bases at J, with 14 bases between. The CDR3 DNA reads TGTGCCAGCAGCCCGCCCCGGGCGGGTAGCAATCAGCCCCAGCATTTT. Translation: CASSPPRAGSNQPQHF.

This clone has just one count. J is TRBJ1-3 and V is TRBV19; D gene ambiguous. The CDR3 is 13 amino acids. Trimming cost V 3 bases and J 2 bases, with 5 bases left between them. CDR1 LNHDA and CDR2 SQIVND come from the germline V gene (reference sequence). The CDR3: CASSIYPGNTIYF. Written as DNA, the CDR3 is TGTGCCAGTAGTATCTACCCTGGAAACACCATATATTTT.

This clone was observed once. The chain uses TRBV5-6 and TRBJ2-1; 10 bases map to TRBD1. Germline values: CDR1 SGHDT, CDR2 YYEEEE. J gave up 3 bases and V 0 bases, and 3 bases lay outside the gene matches. CDR3 size: 16 residues. The CDR3 protein is CASSLAGQGVYNEQFF. DNA for the CDR3: TGTGCCAGCAGCTTGGCAGGACAGGGGGTCTACAATGAGCAGTTCTTC. Complete variable domain (other parts from reference TRBV5-6 and TRBJ2-1): DAGVTQSPTHLIKTRGQQVTLRCSPKSGHDTVSWYQQALGQGPQFIFQYYEEEERQRGNFPDRFSGHQFPNYSSELNVNALLLGDSALYLCASSLAGQGVYNEQFFGPGTRLTVL.

This rearrangement joins TRBV9 to TRBJ1-1, with a weak D call TRBD1 (5 bases). This CDR3 is built from 13 residues. Germline V gives CDR1 SGDLS, CDR2 YYNGEE. Trimming left V 3 bases short and J 4 bases short, with 10 bases between. CDR3 nucleotide sequence: TGTGCCAGCAGCGGTCCCGGGGGCACTGAAGCTTTCTTT. Its protein is CASSGPGGTEAFF.